Listed here are 18 T cell receptor beta chains from one sample, sequenced in a study of T cell clonality in common variable immunodeficiency. Study-wide findings and caveats: Common variable immunodeficiency TCR beta sequences reportedly had fewer deletions and N-nucleotide insertions.

These receptors' targets are unknown. TCRdb's table, derived via immunoSEQ multiplex PCR, lists solely in-frame clones and lacks some. Altogether around 17,000 clones were found in the sample, and no singletons occur. Source material: peripheral blood mononuclear cells. Receptor source: a human donor with common variable immunodeficiency.

A word on this clone: Read data end 3 residues before the CDR3 end; the end is taken from the germline J gene. This chain joins TRBV7-9 and TRBJ1-6; 7 nucleotides agree with TRBD1. CDR1 is SEHNR and CDR2 is FQNEAQ in the germline V gene (reference sequence). V shed 6 bases and J 7 bases; nucleotides not matched to a gene: 9. The CDR3 is 15 residues long. The sequenced part of the CDR3 DNA is TGTGCCAGCAGAGACGAGACAGGGTTCAATTCACCC. It encodes CASRDETGFNSP. The entire CDR3 reads CASRDETGFNSPLHF.

This clone turned up a few times. CDR3 amino acids: CASSEGTGGANTEAFF. The CDR3 bases that were read are TGTGCCAGCAGTGAAGGGACAGGGGGCGCGAACACTGAA. The rearrangement uses TRBV2 and TRBJ1-1; 11 bases are shared with TRBD1. The observed sequence ends 3 residues before the CDR3 terminus, with the missing tail filled in from the germline J gene. The CDR3 sequence is 16 residues long. V was clipped by 1 base and J by 1 base; unmatched bases: 2. Germline V gene data show CDR1 as SNHLY and CDR2 as FYNNEI.

This clone was detected only a few times. Read coverage stops 3 residues before the CDR3 terminus; the germline J gene supplies the remainder. This rearrangement joins TRBV2 to TRBJ2-7; TRBD1 matches 9 bases. Germline CDR1 is SNHLY and CDR2 is FYNNEI. The V and J ends lost 7 bases and 2 bases, in that order; junction bases with no gene match: 6. The CDR3 extends over 14 amino acids. The sequenced CDR3 bases are TGTGCCAGCACCGAACAGGGGGCCCCCTACGAG. Translated, it gives CASTEQGAPYE. The CDR3 in its entirety is CASTEQGAPYEQYF. The full variable domain, rest sourced from reference TRBV2 and TRBJ2-7, is EPEVTQTPSHQVTQMGQEVILRCVPISNHLYFYWYRQILGQKVEFLVSFYNNEISEKSEIFDDQFSVERPDGSNFTLKIRSTKLEDSAMYFCASTEQGAPYEQYFGPGTRLTVT.

For this clone: The sequenced fragment ends 3 residues before the CDR3 boundary, so the rest is inferred from the germline J gene. The chain combines TRBV7-2 with TRBJ1-3; 10 nucleotides line up with TRBD1. CDR3 size: 13 residues. The trim removed 5 bases at V and 8 bases at J, leaving 3 bases unmatched. Germline assignment: CDR1 SGHTA and CDR2 FQGNSA. The part of the CDR3 DNA that was read is TGTGCCAGCAGCCTCGGACAGGGGGACACC. Its translation is CASSLGQGDT. The entire CDR3 sequence reads CASSLGQGDTIYF.

In its sample, this clone was seen many times. The CDR3 end falls 3 residues outside the read, so it is completed with the germline J gene. This chain links TRBV18 with TRBJ2-1; 12 nucleotides match TRBD2. The V gene end was trimmed by 6 bases and the J gene end by 6 bases; junction bases not matched to a gene: 9. Germline V gene sequence: CDR1 KGHSH, CDR2 LQKENI. This CDR3 comprises 16 residues. The CDR3 here is CASSLELAGGINEQFF. The DNA read from the CDR3 is TGTGCCAGCTCTCTCGAACTAGCGGGAGGCATCAATGAG.

A few counts support this clone. The CDR3 end is not reached by the read, which stops 3 residues before it; the germline J gene fills it in. This chain joins TRBV2 and TRBJ2-7, with 10 bases matching TRBD1. CDR1 and CDR2 (germline): SNHLY, FYNNEI. V lost 6 bases and J lost 4; bases outside the gene matches: 6. The CDR3 is made up of 14 amino acids. CDR3 DNA (partial): TGTGCCAGCAGCCGGGACAGGGGCTCTTACGAG. Protein: CASSRDRGSYE. The CDR3, in full, reads CASSRDRGSYEQYF. Supplemented by reference TRBV2 and TRBJ2-7, the full variable domain reads EPEVTQTPSHQVTQMGQEVILRCVPISNHLYFYWYRQILGQKVEFLVSFYNNEISEKSEIFDDQFSVERPDGSNFTLKIRSTKLEDSAMYFCASSRDRGSYEQYFGPGTRLTVT.

This clone came up many times. Sequencing ends 3 residues short of the CDR3 end; the germline J gene provides the rest. The rearrangement links TRBV20-1 to TRBJ2-1, with 9 bases fitting TRBD2. The CDR3 has 16 amino acids. In germline, CDR1 is DFQATT, CDR2 SNEGSKA (reference sequence). The trim removed 1 base at V and 4 bases at J, leaving 8 bases unmatched. The CDR3 here is CSARVPGLARYNEQFF. The CDR3 DNA, read in part, is TGCAGTGCTAGAGTCCCGGGACTAGCTAGATACAATGAG.

This clone has at least ten counts. The CDR3 is cut off 3 residues early in the read; its end comes from the germline J gene. This rearrangement joins TRBV28 to TRBJ2-1; 8 nucleotides line up with TRBD2. V shed 3 bases, J shed 4 bases, and the junction held 5 bases outside the gene matches. This CDR3 spans 15 amino acids. Germline values: CDR1 MDHEN, CDR2 SYDVKM. CDR3 DNA, as far as it was read: TGTGCCAGCAGTTTCATAGCGGGAAGGTACAATGAG. Its protein is CASSFIAGRYNE. The whole CDR3 sequence reads CASSFIAGRYNEQFF.

This clone showed up just a few times. The CDR3 goes on 3 residues after the read ends, and that part is filled in from the germline J gene. The chain links TRBV19 to TRBJ1-2, with 9 bases aligning to TRBD1. Germline lookup yields CDR1 LNHDA and CDR2 SQIVND (reference sequence). V trimming: 3 bases; J trimming: 6 bases; junction bases outside the gene matches: 8. The CDR3 length is 15 residues. CDR3 protein: CASSIPGQGLNGYTF. Incomplete CDR3 DNA: TGTGCCAGTAGTATTCCGGGACAGGGTTTGAATGGC.

This clone was seen ten or more times. The read terminates 3 residues ahead of where the CDR3 ends, so the germline J gene completes it. The chain couples TRBV19 to TRBJ2-5, with TRBD1 matching over 8 bases. Trimming at V came to 7 bases and at J to 4 bases, leaving 11 bases not matched to a gene. The CDR3 spans 15 residues. Germline V CDR1 and CDR2: LNHDA, SQIVND (reference sequence). The CDR3 DNA, read in part, is TGTGCCAGTACCCAAAGGACAGGGAACCGAGAGACC. Translation: CASTQRTGNRET. The CDR3 in full is CASTQRTGNRETQYF.

Worth noting for this clone: Read data end 3 residues before the CDR3 end; the end is taken from the germline J gene. This sequence joins TRBV6-4 and TRBJ2-1; the D is unclear. This CDR3 has 13 amino acids. Trimming shortened V by 2 bases and J by 9 bases, and 11 bases separated the two germline ends. CDR1 MRHNA and CDR2 SNTAGT come from the germline V gene. The CDR3 loop reads CASSDPQFTEQFF. The sequenced part of the CDR3 DNA is TGTGCCAGCAGTGACCCCCAGTTCACTGAG.

In this sample, this clone is medium-sized. The CDR3 end is not reached by the read, which stops 3 residues before it; the germline J gene fills it in. The genes are TRBV19 and TRBJ1-2, with D unclear. This CDR3 has 14 residues. Trimming pared 5 bases from V and 2 bases from J, leaving 12 bases between. Germline lookup yields CDR1 LNHDA and CDR2 SQIVND (reference sequence). The CDR3: CASSSFAGNYGYTF. CDR3 DNA, as far as it was read: TGTGCCAGTAGTTCCTTTGCGGGGAACTATGGC.

This clone was detected a few times. The DNA ends 3 residues before the CDR3 does, and the rest of the CDR3 is filled in from the germline J gene. The chain couples TRBV6-1 to TRBJ2-1, with D possibly being TRBD1 (6 bases). Germline V gene lookup returns CDR1 MNHNS and CDR2 SASEGT. V lost 3 bases and J 2 bases, leaving 14 bases between the germline ends. The CDR3 has 16 residues. CDR3 DNA, as far as it was read: TGTGCCAGCAGTGAGTTCGACAGGCAGGCCTACAATGAG. Translated: CASSEFDRQAYNE. The whole CDR3 reads CASSEFDRQAYNEQFF.

This clone was counted only a few times. From the germline J gene comes the end of the CDR3, since the read stops 3 residues before it. This chain connects TRBV6-2 or TRBV6-3 to TRBJ2-2, with 10 nucleotides matching TRBD2. Germline-derived CDR1 and CDR2 are MNHEY and SVGEGT. Trimming cost V 6 bases and J 8 bases; bases outside gene matches: 9. This CDR3 region has 15 residues. The CDR3 spells CASRSLAGRQGELFF. The CDR3 DNA, read in part, is TGTGCCAGCAGGTCACTAGCGGGAAGGCAAGGGGAG.

This clone was detected a few times. The read ends 3 residues before the CDR3 terminus; that terminus is restored from the germline J gene. V usage is TRBV19 and J usage is TRBJ1-1, with D unresolved. Germline V lookup: CDR1 LNHDA, CDR2 SQIVND (reference sequence). Deletions cut 4 bases from V and 7 bases from J, with 16 bases between. The CDR3 is made up of 14 amino acids. CDR3 amino acids: CASSTQPGLFEAFF. The CDR3 bases that were read are TGTGCCAGTAGTACTCAACCCGGACTGTTTGAA. Together with reference TRBV19 and TRBJ1-1, the CDR3 gives the full variable domain: DGGITQSPKYLFRKEGQNVTLSCEQNLNHDAMYWYRQDPGQGLRLIYYSQIVNDFQKGDIAEGYSVSREKKESFPLTVTSAQKNPTAFYLCASSTQPGLFEAFFGQGTRLTVV.

Concerning this clone itself: The read falls 3 residues short of the CDR3 end, and the missing part is taken from the germline J gene. The rearrangement joins TRBV7-6 to TRBJ2-7; D gene ambiguous. V lost 2 bases and J 2 bases, leaving 7 bases between the germline ends. The V gene's germline CDR1 is SGHVS and CDR2 FNYEAQ. The CDR3 has 13 residues. The CDR3 spells CASSLPPAYEQYF. The sequenced CDR3 bases are TGTGCCAGCAGCTTACCTCCGGCCTACGAG.

This clone was seen a handful of times. The read terminates 3 residues before the CDR3 end, so the remaining end is supplied by the germline J gene. V usage is TRBV7-9 and J usage is TRBJ2-7; tentatively, D is TRBD1 (5 bases). The CDR3 consists of 13 residues. Trimming took off 4 bases at V and 0 bases at J, with 7 bases between the two ends. CDR1 and CDR2 from the germline V gene are SEHNR and FQNEAQ (reference sequence). CDR3 sequence reads: CASSSGNSYEQYF. The DNA read from the CDR3 is TGTGCCAGCAGCTCAGGGAACTCCTACGAG.

This clone was seen ten or more times. With the read ending 3 residues before the CDR3 end, the germline J gene is used to fill in that end. This chain links TRBV5-1 with TRBJ2-3; D might be TRBD2 (6 bases). Germline V lookup: CDR1 SGHRS, CDR2 YFSETQ. Trimming pared 1 base from V and 4 bases from J, leaving 7 bases between. CDR3 size: 13 residues. Partial CDR3 DNA: TGCGCCAGCAGCTTGTCGGGGGCAGATACG. The encoded protein is CASSLSGADT. The full CDR3 protein reads CASSLSGADTQYF.